Here is one TCR beta chain with its context. Measured with immunoSEQ multiplex PCR; TCRdb has only the in-frame clones, and not every one. Found here are tens of thousands of clones, around 89% of them singletons; the top ten hold roughly 1.5%. This sample stems from a study of blood T cell repertoires in COVID-19. As for the study in general: Sites across the United States, Italy and Spain contributed samples from acute and convalescent COVID-19.

The sequence came from a man aged 55 to 69 with acute or convalescent COVID-19. Sequencing was done on a sample of peripheral blood.

CDR3 in amino acids: CASSRPDSRGEQFF. CDR3 coding DNA: TGCGCCAGCTCCCGCCCGGACTCCCGGGGTGAGCAGTTCTTC. The rearrangement links TRBV4-1 to TRBJ2-1; maybe TRBD2 (5 bases). V was trimmed by 8 bases and J by 9 bases, leaving 20 bases between them. Per germline, CDR1 MGHRA and CDR2 YSYEKL. CDR3 length: 14 amino acids.